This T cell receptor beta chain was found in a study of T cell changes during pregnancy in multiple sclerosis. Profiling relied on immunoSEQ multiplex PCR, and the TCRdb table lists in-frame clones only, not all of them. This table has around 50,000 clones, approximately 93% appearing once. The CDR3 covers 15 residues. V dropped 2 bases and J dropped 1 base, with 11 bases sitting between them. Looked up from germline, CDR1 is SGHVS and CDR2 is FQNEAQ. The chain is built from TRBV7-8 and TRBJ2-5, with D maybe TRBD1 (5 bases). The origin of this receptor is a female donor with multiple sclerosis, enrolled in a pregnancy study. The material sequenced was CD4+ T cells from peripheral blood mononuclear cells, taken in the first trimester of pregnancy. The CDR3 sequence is CASSLTRTSQETQYF. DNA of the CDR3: TGTGCCAGCAGCTTAACGCGGACAAGCCAAGAGACCCAGTACTTC.